These 21 T cell receptor beta chains originate from one sample sequenced in a study of patients and donors after allogeneic stem cell transplantation (TCRdb year 2020). Receptors were amplified or captured by RT-PCR. TCRdb shows the sequencer as NextSeq 550. TCRdb trimmed public reads at Q25 via fastp, called clones via MiXCR and kept in-frame beta chains. Entries are consolidated by CDR3 protein sequence, retaining the most common genes and DNA. The sample yields roughly 12,000 distinct CDR3 sequences; around 27% were counted once. The ten most abundant clones make up approximately 55% of the sample. Sequencing input: blood, either unsorted or a sorted T cell fraction (not recorded which). These receptors all come from a human donor who was either an allogeneic HSCT recipient or a stem cell or donor lymphocyte infusion donor (not recorded which). It is not recorded whose cells these are; they may come from a transplant donor.

By sample share, this clonotype is medium-sized. J is TRBJ1-2 and V is TRBV5-1; no clear D. With 0 bases removed from V and 3 bases from J, the gap between germline ends came to 9 bases. CDR1 SGHRS and CDR2 YFSETQ come from the germline V gene. This CDR3 contains 14 residues. The CDR3 DNA sequence: TGCGCCAGCAGCTTGGCCCAGACCGACTATGGCTACACCTTC. This codes for CASSLAQTDYGYTF.

This clonotype showed up just a few times. The chain employs TRBV3-1 and TRBJ1-1; D not certain. Germline V gives CDR1 LGHDT, CDR2 YNNKEL (reference sequence). The CDR3 is 12 residues long. The V end was cut by 1 base, the J end by 2 bases, with 2 bases between. CDR3 loop: CASSQANTEAFF. DNA for the CDR3: TGTGCCAGCAGCCAAGCCAACACTGAAGCTTTCTTT.

This clonotype has only a few counts. The J gene is TRBJ2-1, the V gene TRBV28; no clear D. The CDR3 runs to 13 residues. From germline, CDR1 is MDHEN and CDR2 SYDVKM. Trimming shortened V by 5 bases and J by 6 bases, and 11 bases separated the two germline ends. Here the CDR3 DNA reads TGTGCCAGCAGTCCCCCGTGGGGCAATGAGCAGTTCTTC. It translates to CASSPPWGNEQFF.

This clonotype was observed a handful of times. The genes are TRBV5-5 and TRBJ2-5; 7 nucleotides align to TRBD2. In germline, CDR1 is SGHKS, CDR2 YYEKEE (reference sequence). This CDR3 comprises 15 residues. V shed 2 bases and J 5 bases; nucleotides not matched to a gene: 9. CDR3 loop: CASSFRDYRGETQYF. CDR3 DNA sequence: TGTGCCAGCAGCTTTAGGGACTACCGAGGGGAGACCCAGTACTTC.

This clonotype was picked up a small number of times. The chain combines TRBV3-1 with TRBJ1-2; possible D gene TRBD1, 5 bases. Trimming took off 3 bases at V and 8 bases at J, with 16 bases between the two ends. The CDR3 contains 14 residues. CDR1 and CDR2 from the germline V gene are LGHDT and YNNKEL (reference sequence). The CDR3 loop reads CASSHGDGVGGYTF. The CDR3, as DNA: TGTGCCAGCAGCCACGGGGACGGGGTAGGGGGCTACACCTTC.

This clonotype was counted between two and nine times. CDR3 loop: CASSLDLSDGGRLNTEAFF. The CDR3 coding sequence is TGTGCCAGCAGCTTAGATCTGAGCGACGGAGGACGGCTGAACACTGAAGCTTTCTTT. The chain combines TRBV11-2 with TRBJ1-1, with no clear D. There are 19 residues in the CDR3. V shed 0 bases and J shed 0 bases, with 20 bases lying between them. Germline CDR1 and CDR2: SGHAT and FQNNGV.

This clonotype was recorded a few times. This sequence joins TRBV28 and TRBJ1-2, with 8 bases fitting TRBD1. The CDR3 extends over 13 amino acids. Germline V gene data show CDR1 as MDHEN and CDR2 as SYDVKM. V shed 5 bases and J 10 bases; nucleotides not matched to a gene: 9. The CDR3 nucleotides read TGTGCCAGCAGTGATTTGGACAGGGCGGACTACACCTTC. Translation gives CASSDLDRADYTF.

This clonotype occurred many times. The chain has TRBV4-2 and TRBJ1-1; D is unresolved. Trimming stripped 1 base from V and 1 base from J, with 4 bases between. This CDR3 is built from 13 residues. Per germline, CDR1 LGHNA and CDR2 YNFKEQ. For the CDR3, the DNA is TGTGCCAGCAGCCAAGGTGGGAACACTGAAGCTTTCTTT. This sequence encodes CASSQGGNTEAFF.

In this sample, this clonotype turned up many times. This chain joins TRBV29-1 and TRBJ1-1, with D perhaps TRBD1 (5 bases). This CDR3 contains 11 residues. Germline-derived CDR1 and CDR2 are SQVTM and ANQGSEA. Trimming shortened V by 6 bases and J by 5 bases, and 10 bases separated the two germline ends. The CDR3 loop reads CSVGATTEAFF. CDR3 DNA sequence: TGCAGCGTCGGGGCCACAACTGAAGCTTTCTTT.

This clonotype is termed medium-sized. The chain recombines TRBV2 with TRBJ1-1; D gene uncertain. The CDR3 contains 13 residues. Between the trimmed V and J ends, which lost 6 bases and 2 bases, there was a span of 10 bases. Germline V gene data show CDR1 as SNHLY and CDR2 as FYNNEI. This CDR3 reads CASRSGPNTEAFF. The CDR3 DNA reads TGTGCCAGCAGGTCCGGGCCTAACACTGAAGCTTTCTTT.

The CDR3 spells CASSPRTGEAFF. CDR3 nucleotide sequence: TGTGCCAGCAGCCCCCGGACAGGCGAAGCTTTCTTT. The chain employs TRBV7-9 and TRBJ1-1; 7 bases are a match to TRBD1. This CDR3 is built from 12 residues. Losses at the gene ends were 5 bases for V and 8 bases for J; bases not matched to a gene: 5. Germline V gives CDR1 SEHNR, CDR2 FQNEAQ (reference sequence). Full variable domain (rest looked up from reference TRBV7-9 and TRBJ1-1): DTGVSQNPRHKITKRGQNVTFRCDPISEHNRLYWYRQTLGQGPEFLTYFQNEAQLEKSRLLSDRFSAERPKGSFSTLEIQRTEQGDSAMYLCASSPRTGEAFFGQGTRLTVV.

The chain joins TRBV12-3 or TRBV12-4 to TRBJ1-1; 9 nucleotides agree with TRBD1. With V trimmed by 5 bases and J by 6 bases, 4 bases remained unmatched. The CDR3 has 13 residues. The DNA for the CDR3 is TGTGCCAGCAGTCCCCGACAGGGGGCTGAAGCTTTCTTT. This sequence encodes CASSPRQGAEAFF.

CDR3 in DNA: TGTGCCATCAGTGTGGTGGGACAGGGGGCATACATTGAAGCTTTCTTT. Residues: CAISVVGQGAYIEAFF. The chain combines TRBV10-3 with TRBJ1-1, with TRBD1 identical over 12 bases. J lost 7 bases, V lost 4 bases, and 10 bases had no gene match. The germline gives CDR1 ENHRY, CDR2 SYGVKD. The CDR3 has 16 residues.

The chain combines TRBV10-3 with TRBJ2-7; 12 positions match TRBD1. The germline V gene has CDR1 ENHRY and CDR2 SYGVKD. The CDR3 is made up of 15 amino acids. Trimming took 6 bases from V and 2 from J; bases not matched to a gene: 5. CDR3 amino acids: CAISPGQGATYEQYF. The DNA of the CDR3 is TGTGCCATCAGCCCGGGACAGGGGGCAACCTACGAGCAGTACTTC.

This rearrangement joins TRBV20-1 to TRBJ2-1, with TRBD2 matching over 9 bases. Germline lookup yields CDR1 DFQATT and CDR2 SNEGSKA (reference sequence). This CDR3 is built from 17 residues. J lost 4 bases, V lost 2 bases, and 12 bases had no gene match. For the CDR3, the DNA is TGCAGTGCTAGATACCCCTTGACTAGCGGACCTTACAATGAGCAGTTCTTC. This translates into CSARYPLTSGPYNEQFF.

The V and J genes are TRBV28 and TRBJ1-5, with 7 bases that match TRBD1. The CDR3 loop spans 16 amino acids. Germline-derived CDR1 and CDR2 are MDHEN and SYDVKM. The V and J ends lost 2 bases and 3 bases, in that order; junction bases with no gene match: 7. CDR3 coding DNA: TGTGCCAGCAGTTTAACGACAGGGCGATCCAATCAGCCCCAGCATTTT. This translates into CASSLTTGRSNQPQHF.

This clonotype was seen at least ten times. This chain connects TRBV7-3 to TRBJ2-2; 7 nucleotides agree with TRBD2. The CDR3 is 17 residues long. The V and J ends lost 1 base and 2 bases, in that order; junction bases with no gene match: 7. CDR1 is SGHTA and CDR2 is FQGTGA in the germline V gene. The chain's CDR3 is CASSLIGSSGNTGELFF. In DNA form, the CDR3 reads TGTGCCAGCAGCTTAATCGGATCTAGCGGCAACACCGGGGAGCTGTTTTTT.

This clonotype appeared a few times. V gene TRBV4-2 combines with J gene TRBJ1-1; D is unresolved. CDR3 length: 14 residues. V lost 5 bases, J lost 10 bases, and 20 bases lay in between. The germline CDR1 and CDR2 sequences are LGHNA and YNFKEQ. The CDR3 sequence: CASSSQLRTSPAFF. The CDR3 coding sequence is TGTGCCAGCAGCTCCCAATTAAGGACTAGCCCAGCTTTCTTT.

This clonotype was detected a few times. This chain links TRBV7-3 with TRBJ2-7; 7 nucleotides agree with TRBD1. CDR3 length: 12 amino acids. Germline CDR1 SGHTA, CDR2 FQGTGA. Trimming at V came to 5 bases and at J to 6 bases, leaving 4 bases not matched to a gene. CDR3 sequence reads: CASSTYRGEQYF. The CDR3 bases are TGTGCCAGCAGCACCTACAGGGGCGAGCAGTACTTC.

This chain's CDR3 is CASSLGEGRANNQPQHF. The CDR3 nucleotides are TGTGCCAGCAGCTTAGGGGAAGGGAGGGCGAATAACCAGCCCCAGCATTTT. The chain carries TRBV7-2 and TRBJ1-5; D is ambiguous. CDR3 length: 17 amino acids. Between the trimmed V and J ends, which lost 1 base and 7 bases, there was a span of 20 bases. Germline lookup yields CDR1 SGHTA and CDR2 FQGNSA.

The sample holds a few counts of this clonotype. This sequence joins TRBV15 and TRBJ1-2, with D perhaps TRBD1 (6 bases). From germline, CDR1 is LNHNV and CDR2 YYDKDF (reference sequence). The CDR3 is 14 residues long. The V gene lost 3 bases and the J gene lost 4 bases, with 12 bases spanning the gap. In DNA, the CDR3 is TGTGCCACCAGCAGTCAGGGGTGGGGCTATGGCTACACCTTC. Protein product: CATSSQGWGYGYTF. The complete variable domain, with remaining parts taken from reference TRBV15 and TRBJ1-2, reads DAMVIQNPRYQVTQFGKPVTLSCSQTLNHNVMYWYQQKSSQAPKLLFHYYDKDFNNEADTPDNFQSRRPNTSFCFLDIRSPGLGDTAMYLCATSSQGWGYGYTFGSGTRLTVV.